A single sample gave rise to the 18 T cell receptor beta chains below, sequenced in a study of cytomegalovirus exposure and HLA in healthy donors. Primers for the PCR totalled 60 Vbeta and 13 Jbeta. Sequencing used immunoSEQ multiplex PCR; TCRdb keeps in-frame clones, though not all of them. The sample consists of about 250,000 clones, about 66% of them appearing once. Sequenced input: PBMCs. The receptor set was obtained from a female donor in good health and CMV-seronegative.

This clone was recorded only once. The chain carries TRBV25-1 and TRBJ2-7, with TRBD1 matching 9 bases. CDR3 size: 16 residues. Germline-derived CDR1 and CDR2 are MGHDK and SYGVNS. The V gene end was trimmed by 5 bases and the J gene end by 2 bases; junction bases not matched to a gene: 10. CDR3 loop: CASSRGSRTGAYEQYF. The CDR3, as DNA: TGTGCCAGCAGTCGAGGGAGTAGGACAGGGGCCTACGAGCAGTACTTC.

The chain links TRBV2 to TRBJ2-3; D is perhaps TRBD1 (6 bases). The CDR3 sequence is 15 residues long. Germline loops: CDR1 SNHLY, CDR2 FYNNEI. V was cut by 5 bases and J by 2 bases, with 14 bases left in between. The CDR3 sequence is CASSRTVLNTDTQYF. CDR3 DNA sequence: TGTGCCAGCAGTCGGACAGTGCTGAACACAGATACGCAGTATTTT.

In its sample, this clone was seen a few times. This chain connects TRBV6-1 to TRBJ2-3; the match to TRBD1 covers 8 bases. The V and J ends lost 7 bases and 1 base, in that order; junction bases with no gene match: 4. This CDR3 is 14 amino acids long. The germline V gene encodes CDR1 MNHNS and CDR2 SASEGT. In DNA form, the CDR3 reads TGTGCCAGCAACCAGGGGGCGGGCACAGATACGCAGTATTTT. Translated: CASNQGAGTDTQYF.

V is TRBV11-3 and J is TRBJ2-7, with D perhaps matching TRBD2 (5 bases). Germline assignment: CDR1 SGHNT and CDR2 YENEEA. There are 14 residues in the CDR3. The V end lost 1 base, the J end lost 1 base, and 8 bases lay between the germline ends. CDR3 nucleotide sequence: TGTGCCAGCAGCTTAGTGAGACTATCCTACGAGCAGTACTTC. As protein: CASSLVRLSYEQYF.

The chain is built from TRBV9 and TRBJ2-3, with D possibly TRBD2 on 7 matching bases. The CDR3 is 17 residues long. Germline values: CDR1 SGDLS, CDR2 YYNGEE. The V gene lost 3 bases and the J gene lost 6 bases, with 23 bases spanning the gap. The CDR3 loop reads CASSGGPTGGRTDTQYF. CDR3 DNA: TGTGCCAGCAGCGGAGGCCCCACCGGGGGGCGGACGGATACGCAGTATTTT.

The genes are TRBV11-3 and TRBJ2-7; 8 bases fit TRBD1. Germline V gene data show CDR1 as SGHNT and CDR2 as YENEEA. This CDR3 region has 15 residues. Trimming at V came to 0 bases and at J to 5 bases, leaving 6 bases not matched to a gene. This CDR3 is CASSLEDRGLNEQYF. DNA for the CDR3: TGTGCCAGCAGCTTAGAAGACAGGGGCCTCAACGAGCAGTACTTC.

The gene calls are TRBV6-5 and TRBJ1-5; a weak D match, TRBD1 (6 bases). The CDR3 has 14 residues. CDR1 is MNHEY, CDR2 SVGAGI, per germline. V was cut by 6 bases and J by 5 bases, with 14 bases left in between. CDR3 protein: CASRKDRSYQPQHF. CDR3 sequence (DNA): TGTGCCAGCAGGAAAGACAGGAGTTATCAGCCCCAGCATTTT.

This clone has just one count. The CDR3 DNA follows: TGTGCCAGCAGCTTAGGTACTAGCGGGAGGGACGAGCAGTACTTC. Translating it yields CASSLGTSGRDEQYF. The chain is built from TRBV7-2 and TRBJ2-7; 13 positions match TRBD2. Germline V gene lookup returns CDR1 SGHTA and CDR2 FQGNSA. After removal of 1 base from V and 5 bases from J, the junction contained 2 bases not matched to a gene. The CDR3 spans 15 residues.

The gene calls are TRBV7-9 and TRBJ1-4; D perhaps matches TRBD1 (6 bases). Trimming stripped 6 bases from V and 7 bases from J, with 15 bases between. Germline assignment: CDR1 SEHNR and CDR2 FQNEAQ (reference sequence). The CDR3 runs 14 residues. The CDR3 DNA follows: TGTGCCAGCAGTAGAACAGGGAAGGGTGAAAAACTGTTTTTT. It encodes CASSRTGKGEKLFF. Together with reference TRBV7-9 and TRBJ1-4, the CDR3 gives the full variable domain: DTGVSQNPRHKITKRGQNVTFRCDPISEHNRLYWYRQTLGQGPEFLTYFQNEAQLEKSRLLSDRFSAERPKGSFSTLEIQRTEQGDSAMYLCASSRTGKGEKLFFGSGTQLSVL.

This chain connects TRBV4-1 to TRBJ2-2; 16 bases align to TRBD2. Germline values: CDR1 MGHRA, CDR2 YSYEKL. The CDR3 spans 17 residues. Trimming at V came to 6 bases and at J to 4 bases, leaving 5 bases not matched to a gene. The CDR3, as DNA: TGCGCCAGCAGGGGACTAGCGGGAGGGCCCGGCACCGGGGAGCTGTTTTTT. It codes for CASRGLAGGPGTGELFF.

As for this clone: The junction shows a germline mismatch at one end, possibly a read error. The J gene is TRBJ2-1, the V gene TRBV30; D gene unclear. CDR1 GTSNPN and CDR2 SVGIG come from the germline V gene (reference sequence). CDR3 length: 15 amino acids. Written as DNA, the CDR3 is TGTGCCTGGAGTGTACGCAGTGTCTCCTACAGTGAGCAGTTCTTC. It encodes CAWSVRSVSYSEQFF.

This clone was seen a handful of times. The CDR3 DNA follows: TGTGCCAGCAGCCGCCGGGTGGGACAGGGTTACGAGCAGTACTTC. It translates to CASSRRVGQGYEQYF. The rearrangement joins TRBV7-6 to TRBJ2-7; 9 bases are a match to TRBD1. Germline-derived CDR1 and CDR2 are SGHVS and FNYEAQ. CDR3 length equals 15 residues. Unmatched junction bases numbered 9, after V lost 5 bases and J lost 4 bases.

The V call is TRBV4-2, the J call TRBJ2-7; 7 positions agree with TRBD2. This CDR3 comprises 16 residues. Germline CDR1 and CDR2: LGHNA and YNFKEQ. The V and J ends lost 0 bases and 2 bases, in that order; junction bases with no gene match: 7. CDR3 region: CASSQEASGYTYEQYF. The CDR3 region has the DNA TGTGCCAGCAGCCAAGAGGCTAGCGGTTATACCTACGAGCAGTACTTC.

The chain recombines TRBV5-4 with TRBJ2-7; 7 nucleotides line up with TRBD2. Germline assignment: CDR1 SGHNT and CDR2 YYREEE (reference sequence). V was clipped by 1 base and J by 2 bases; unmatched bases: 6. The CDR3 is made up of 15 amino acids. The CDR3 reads CASSLTREVTYEQYF. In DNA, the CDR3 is TGTGCCAGCAGCTTGACTCGGGAGGTGACCTACGAGCAGTACTTC.

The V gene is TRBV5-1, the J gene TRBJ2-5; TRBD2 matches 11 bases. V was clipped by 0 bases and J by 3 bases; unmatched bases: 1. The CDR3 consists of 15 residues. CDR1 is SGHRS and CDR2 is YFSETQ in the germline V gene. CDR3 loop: CASSLVAGGEETQYF. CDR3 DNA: TGCGCCAGCAGCTTGGTAGCGGGAGGGGAAGAGACCCAGTACTTC. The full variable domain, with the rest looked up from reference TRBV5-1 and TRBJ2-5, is KAGVTQTPRYLIKTRGQQVTLSCSPISGHRSVSWYQQTPGQGLQFLFEYFSETQRNKGNFPGRFSGRQFSNSRSEMNVSTLELGDSALYLCASSLVAGGEETQYFGPGTRLLVL.

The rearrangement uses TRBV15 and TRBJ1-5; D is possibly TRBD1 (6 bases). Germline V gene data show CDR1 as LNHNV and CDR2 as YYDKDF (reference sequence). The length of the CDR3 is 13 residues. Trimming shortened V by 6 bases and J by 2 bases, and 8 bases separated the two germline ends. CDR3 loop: CATRAGGNQPQHF. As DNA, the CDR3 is TGTGCCACCAGGGCAGGGGGCAATCAGCCCCAGCATTTT.

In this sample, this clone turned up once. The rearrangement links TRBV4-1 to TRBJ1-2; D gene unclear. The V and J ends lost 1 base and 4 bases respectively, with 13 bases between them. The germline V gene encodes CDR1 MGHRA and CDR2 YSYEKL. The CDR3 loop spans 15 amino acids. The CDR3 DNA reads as TGCGCCAGCAGCCAAGGAGGCGGGGTTTTCTATGGCTACACCTTC. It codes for CASSQGGGVFYGYTF.

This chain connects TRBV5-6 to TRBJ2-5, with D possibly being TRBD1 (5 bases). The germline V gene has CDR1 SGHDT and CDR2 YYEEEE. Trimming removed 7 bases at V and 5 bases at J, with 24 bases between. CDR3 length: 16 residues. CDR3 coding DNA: TGTGCCAGCGCTGGGGCAGGGTCCATATATAAGGAGACCCAGTACTTC. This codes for CASAGAGSIYKETQYF. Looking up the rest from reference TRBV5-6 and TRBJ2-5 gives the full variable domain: DAGVTQSPTHLIKTRGQQVTLRCSPKSGHDTVSWYQQALGQGPQFIFQYYEEEERQRGNFPDRFSGHQFPNYSSELNVNALLLGDSALYLCASAGAGSIYKETQYFGPGTRLLVL.